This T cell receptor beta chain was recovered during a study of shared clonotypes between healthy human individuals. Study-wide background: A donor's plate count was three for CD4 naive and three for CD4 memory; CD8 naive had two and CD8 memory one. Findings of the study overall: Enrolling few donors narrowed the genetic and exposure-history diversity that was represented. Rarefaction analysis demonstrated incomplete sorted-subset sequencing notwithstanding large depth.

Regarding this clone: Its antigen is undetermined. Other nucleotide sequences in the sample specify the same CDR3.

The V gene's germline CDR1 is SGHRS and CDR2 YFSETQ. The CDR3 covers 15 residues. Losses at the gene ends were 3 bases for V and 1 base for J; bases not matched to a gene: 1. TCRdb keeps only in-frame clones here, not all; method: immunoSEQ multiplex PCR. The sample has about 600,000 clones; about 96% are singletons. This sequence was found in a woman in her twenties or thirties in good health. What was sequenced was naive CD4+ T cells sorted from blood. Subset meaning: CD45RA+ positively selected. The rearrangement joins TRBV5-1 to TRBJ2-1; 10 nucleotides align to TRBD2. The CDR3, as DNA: TGCGCCAGCAGCTCGACTAGCGGGTCCTACAATGAGCAGTTCTTC. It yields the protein CASSSTSGSYNEQFF.